Following are 32 T cell receptor beta chains from one sample sequenced in a study of blood T cell repertoires in COVID-19. Profiled with immunoSEQ multiplex PCR; TCRdb holds only in-frame clones, not every one. The sample records more than 85,000 clones, approximately 82% being singletons. Sequencing was performed on peripheral blood. Source of these receptors: a man aged 60-69 years with active or convalescent COVID-19.

The chain is built from TRBV9 and TRBJ2-7; D possibly corresponds to TRBD1 (6 bases). V lost 0 bases and J 5 bases, leaving 12 bases between the germline ends. Germline loops: CDR1 SGDLS, CDR2 YYNGEE. The CDR3 sequence is 14 residues long. In DNA form, the CDR3 reads TGTGCCAGCAGCGTAGGAACAGGGTTCCACGAGCAGTACTTC. It codes for CASSVGTGFHEQYF.

The V and J genes are TRBV3-1 (or the pseudogene TRBV3-2) and TRBJ2-3; TRBD1 matches 10 bases. This CDR3 spans 15 amino acids. The V gene end was trimmed by 4 bases and the J gene end by 3 bases; junction bases not matched to a gene: 4. Germline values: CDR1 LGHDT, CDR2 YNNKEL (reference sequence). The CDR3 coding sequence is TGTGCCAGCAGCCGCCGGGACAGGGGAACAGATACGCAGTATTTT. It is translated as CASSRRDRGTDTQYF.

This chain connects TRBV5-6 to TRBJ1-2, with D possibly matching TRBD1 (5 bases). The CDR3 is 11 residues long. V was pared by 0 bases and J by 8 bases, with 5 bases between. CDR1 and CDR2 from the germline V gene are SGHDT and YYEEEE. The CDR3, as DNA: TGTGCCAGCAGCTTGGGGGGCGGCTACACCTTC. Encoded protein: CASSLGGGYTF.

This sequence joins TRBV4-1 and TRBJ2-1, with TRBD2 identical over 10 bases. This CDR3 is 15 amino acids long. CDR1 is MGHRA and CDR2 is YSYEKL in the germline V gene. Trimming cost V 2 bases and J 2 bases; bases outside gene matches: 0. Written as DNA, the CDR3 is TGCGCCAGCAGCCAACTAGCGGGAGCCTACAATGAGCAGTTCTTC. Translated, it gives CASSQLAGAYNEQFF.

The chain recombines TRBV18 with TRBJ2-1; TRBD2 is a possible D gene (6 bases). V lost 6 bases to trimming and J lost 1 base, with 19 bases between them. Germline V gives CDR1 KGHSH, CDR2 LQKENI. The CDR3 is made up of 17 amino acids. The CDR3 DNA is TGTGCCAGCTCCCCTAGCGAGCCGGTTGGGTCCTACAATGAGCAGTTCTTC. Protein sequence: CASSPSEPVGSYNEQFF.

The V gene is TRBV29-1, the J gene TRBJ2-1, with 11 bases that match TRBD2. Germline CDR1 is SQVTM and CDR2 is ANQGSEA. V was pared by 5 bases and J by 10 bases, with 16 bases of the junction left unmatched. The CDR3 contains 16 residues. The CDR3 is CSVIVRLAGPQEEQFF. CDR3 DNA: TGCAGCGTTATCGTGCGACTAGCGGGACCTCAAGAGGAGCAGTTCTTC.

This clone has just one count. This rearrangement joins TRBV6-5 to TRBJ2-1; TRBD1 might be the D (6 bases). The V gene lost 6 bases and the J gene lost 2 bases, with 14 bases spanning the gap. The CDR3 consists of 15 residues. Germline CDR1 is MNHEY and CDR2 is SVGAGI. The CDR3 spells CASRPTGKAYNEQFF. DNA of the CDR3: TGTGCCAGCAGGCCCACAGGGAAAGCCTACAATGAGCAGTTCTTC.

The chain uses TRBV11-2 and TRBJ2-1, with D unresolved. This CDR3 region has 13 residues. Between the trimmed V and J ends, which lost 0 bases and 10 bases, there was a span of 10 bases. Looked up from germline, CDR1 is SGHAT and CDR2 is FQNNGV. CDR3 amino acids: CASSLDPPEEQFF. In DNA, the CDR3 is TGTGCCAGCAGCTTAGATCCCCCGGAGGAGCAGTTCTTC.

The CDR3 nucleotides are TGTGCCAGCAGCTCCCTTGATGAGCAGTTCTTC. Translating it yields CASSSLDEQFF. V usage is TRBV6-2 or TRBV6-3 and J usage is TRBJ2-1; no clear D. The CDR3 length is 11 residues. V was clipped by 6 bases and J by 8 bases, with 8 bases between them. The V gene's germline CDR1 is MNHEY and CDR2 SVGEGT.

The gene calls are TRBV28 and TRBJ1-4, with D possibly being TRBD1 (6 bases). Looked up from germline, CDR1 is MDHEN and CDR2 is SYDVKM. Trimming cost V 3 bases and J 7 bases, with 18 bases left between them. The CDR3 has 16 amino acids. CDR3 residues: CASSLRTGSLGEKLFF. CDR3 DNA sequence: TGTGCCAGCAGTTTGCGAACAGGGTCCCTGGGTGAAAAACTGTTTTTT.

This clone showed up just once. The gene calls are TRBV25-1 and TRBJ2-6; D remains ambiguous. The germline V and J ends were trimmed by 3 bases and 1 base, with 7 bases remaining between them. The CDR3 runs to 15 residues. The germline gives CDR1 MGHDK, CDR2 SYGVNS. CDR3 loop: CASSDHRSGANVLTF. The CDR3 DNA is TGTGCCAGCAGTGACCACAGATCTGGGGCCAACGTCCTGACTTTC.

This sequence joins TRBV18 and TRBJ1-1; no definite D call. CDR1 and CDR2 (germline): KGHSH, LQKENI. The CDR3 contains 15 residues. V was clipped by 4 bases and J by 0 bases, with 12 bases between them. CDR3 nucleotide sequence: TGTGCCAGCTCACTTCCGGGCGGGATGAACACTGAAGCTTTCTTT. Its translation is CASSLPGGMNTEAFF.

The chain is built from TRBV5-1 and TRBJ2-1, with 11 bases aligning to TRBD2. The germline CDR1 and CDR2 sequences are SGHRS and YFSETQ. V was pared by 2 bases and J by 7 bases, with 8 bases of the junction left unmatched. The CDR3 is 16 residues long. Written as DNA, the CDR3 is TGCGCCAGCAGCTTCGGTGGGTCTAGCGGGAGGAATGAGCAGTTCTTC. Amino acids: CASSFGGSSGRNEQFF.

J is TRBJ1-5 and V is TRBV7-8; possibly TRBD1 for D (5 bases). V lost 4 bases and J lost 5, with 15 bases in between. The CDR3 has 15 amino acids. Germline CDR1 is SGHVS and CDR2 is FQNEAQ. CDR3 in amino acids: CASSWSLGRDQPQHF. The CDR3 DNA is TGTGCCAGCAGCTGGTCGTTAGGCAGGGATCAGCCCCAGCATTTT.

The chain has TRBV18 and TRBJ1-2; D perhaps matches TRBD1 (5 bases). Looked up from germline, CDR1 is KGHSH and CDR2 is LQKENI. The CDR3 spans 19 residues. Between the trimmed V and J ends, which lost 4 bases and 2 bases, there was a span of 26 bases. The CDR3 reads CASSQRWSRGAGINYGYTF. In DNA, the CDR3 is TGTGCCAGCTCACAAAGGTGGTCGAGGGGCGCGGGAATCAACTATGGCTACACCTTC.

DNA for the CDR3: TGTGCCAGCAGCCCCGGCGGGAGGAGGGTCTCCTACGAGCAGTACTTC. Protein: CASSPGGRRVSYEQYF. The chain links TRBV11-3 to TRBJ2-7; 8 bases are a match to TRBD2. CDR3 length: 16 residues. Trimming took 5 bases from V and 0 from J; bases not matched to a gene: 9. Germline loops: CDR1 SGHNT, CDR2 YENEEA. The full variable domain, rest sourced from reference TRBV11-3 and TRBJ2-7, is EAGVVQSPRYKIIEKKQPVAFWCNPISGHNTLYWYLQNLGQGPELLIRYENEEAVDDSQLPKDRFSAERLKGVDSTLKIQPAELGDSAVYLCASSPGGRRVSYEQYFGPGTRLTVT.

Notes on this clone: This sample includes further DNA sequences coding for the same CDR3. The chain carries TRBV7-2 and TRBJ2-1, with D perhaps matching TRBD2 (5 bases). Germline values: CDR1 SGHTA, CDR2 FQGNSA. Deletions cut 1 base from V and 3 bases from J, with 10 bases between. This CDR3 is built from 15 residues. The CDR3 spells CASSLGGGSYNEQFF. The CDR3, as DNA: TGTGCCAGCAGCTTAGGAGGTGGGAGCTACAATGAGCAGTTCTTC.

J is TRBJ2-3 and V is TRBV7-9; the D gene is possibly TRBD2 (5 bases). Germline CDR1 is SEHNR and CDR2 is FQNEAQ (reference sequence). The CDR3 length is 13 residues. The V gene lost 6 bases and the J gene lost 6 bases, with 13 bases spanning the gap. The CDR3 here is CASRSPRGDTQYF. Written as DNA, the CDR3 is TGTGCCAGCAGATCCCCTCGGGGTGATACGCAGTATTTT.

This chain links TRBV10-3 with TRBJ2-3, with D tentatively TRBD2 (6 bases). Germline CDR1 ENHRY, CDR2 SYGVKD. Trimming stripped 6 bases from V and 6 bases from J, with 22 bases between. CDR3 length: 16 residues. The CDR3 DNA reads as TGTGCCATCAGATTCGATAGCGGCTACCCGGGGGATACGCAGTATTTT. Amino acids: CAIRFDSGYPGDTQYF.

This CDR3 is CASSTGLSPTGKFSYEQYF. CDR3 nucleotides: TGTGCCAGCAGCACAGGACTATCTCCCACTGGGAAGTTTTCCTACGAGCAGTACTTC. The J gene is TRBJ2-7, the V gene TRBV11-2; a weak D match, TRBD2 (6 bases). V was trimmed by 5 bases and J by 1 base, leaving 27 bases between them. CDR3 length: 19 amino acids. The germline CDR1 and CDR2 sequences are SGHAT and FQNNGV. The variable domain in full, with the rest retrieved from reference TRBV11-2 and TRBJ2-7, is EAGVAQSPRYKIIEKRQSVAFWCNPISGHATLYWYQQILGQGPKLLIQFQNNGVVDDSQLPKDRFSAERLKGVDSTLKIQPAKLEDSAVYLCASSTGLSPTGKFSYEQYFGPGTRLTVT.

This clone was seen a handful of times. The chain has TRBV21-1 and TRBJ1-4; TRBD1 is the table's D call and was not checked against the DNA. TRBV21-1 is given as a pseudogene. This CDR3 comprises 15 residues. The CDR3 DNA follows: TGTGCCAGCAGCAGAGGACACACAACTAATGAAAAACTGTTTTTT. Translated, it gives CASSRGHTTNEKLFF.

This clone was observed a few times. CDR3 amino acids: CASTLVLTGEAFF. The CDR3 DNA reads as TGTGCCAGCACCCTAGTTCTCACCGGGGAAGCTTTCTTT. V gene TRBV12-3 or TRBV12-4 combines with J gene TRBJ1-1; D is unresolved. The CDR3 spans 13 residues. V lost 7 bases and J 8 bases, leaving 17 bases between the germline ends.

The genes are TRBV18 and TRBJ2-1; 11 nucleotides match TRBD2. Unmatched junction bases numbered 6, after V lost 2 bases and J lost 3 bases. The CDR3 consists of 17 residues. Germline assignment: CDR1 KGHSH and CDR2 LQKENI. The CDR3 here is CASSPILLAGGYNEQFF. The CDR3 coding sequence is TGTGCCAGCTCACCAATTCTCCTAGCGGGAGGCTACAATGAGCAGTTCTTC.

The J gene is TRBJ1-1, the V gene TRBV7-9; 7 bases agree with TRBD1. The CDR3 runs to 16 residues. The V and J ends lost 5 bases and 2 bases, in that order; junction bases with no gene match: 11. CDR1 and CDR2 (germline): SEHNR, FQNEAQ (reference sequence). CDR3: CASSTLEGAGNTEAFF. CDR3 nucleotide sequence: TGTGCCAGCAGCACTTTGGAGGGGGCCGGAAACACTGAAGCTTTCTTT. Together with reference TRBV7-9 and TRBJ1-1, the CDR3 gives the full variable domain: DTGVSQNPRHKITKRGQNVTFRCDPISEHNRLYWYRQTLGQGPEFLTYFQNEAQLEKSRLLSDRFSAERPKGSFSTLEIQRTEQGDSAMYLCASSTLEGAGNTEAFFGQGTRLTVV.

The gene calls are TRBV7-2 and TRBJ2-4, with 7 bases that match TRBD2. Germline assignment: CDR1 SGHTA and CDR2 FQGNSA. The length of the CDR3 is 15 residues. J gave up 5 bases and V 3 bases, and 7 bases lay outside the gene matches. The CDR3 spells CASSLRGSGQNIQYF. The CDR3 DNA sequence: TGTGCCAGCAGCTTGAGGGGTAGCGGGCAAAACATTCAGTACTTC.

With regard to this clone: Other DNA sequences within the sample encode an identical CDR3. This chain uses TRBV7-3 with TRBJ2-1; no firm D call. Germline CDR1 and CDR2: SGHTA and FQGTGA. V was pared by 5 bases and J by 0 bases, with 5 bases between. The length of the CDR3 is 13 residues. Here the CDR3 reads CASSPGSYNEQFF. CDR3 bases: TGTGCCAGCAGCCCCGGCTCCTACAATGAGCAGTTCTTC.

This clone was counted once. The chain combines TRBV28 with TRBJ2-3; possibly TRBD1 for D (6 bases). Trimming cost V 5 bases and J 4 bases, with 28 bases left between them. The germline V gene has CDR1 MDHEN and CDR2 SYDVKM. The CDR3 is 19 residues long. The CDR3 coding sequence is TGTGCCAGCAGTGGATCAGGGGTATTAAGGGCCGAGTCGGCAGATACGCAGTATTTT. Translated, it gives CASSGSGVLRAESADTQYF.

The gene calls are TRBV7-9 and TRBJ1-2, with D possibly matching TRBD1 (6 bases). This CDR3 spans 14 amino acids. Germline CDR1 reads SEHNR; CDR2 reads FQNEAQ (reference sequence). V was pared by 1 base and J by 8 bases, with 14 bases between. CDR3 DNA sequence: TGTGCCAGCAGCTTAGATGGACAGCACCCGGGCTACACCTTC. It translates to CASSLDGQHPGYTF. Complete variable domain (other parts from reference TRBV7-9 and TRBJ1-2): DTGVSQNPRHKITKRGQNVTFRCDPISEHNRLYWYRQTLGQGPEFLTYFQNEAQLEKSRLLSDRFSAERPKGSFSTLEIQRTEQGDSAMYLCASSLDGQHPGYTFGSGTRLTVV.

This clone has just a few counts. The CDR3 DNA reads as TGTGCCAGCAGCAATACCGGGAGGAGGTATGAGCAGTTCTTC. This encodes CASSNTGRRYEQFF. V and J are TRBV7-9 and TRBJ2-1, with 7 bases identical to TRBD2. The CDR3 runs 14 residues. With V trimmed by 5 bases and J by 8 bases, 9 bases remained unmatched. Germline values: CDR1 SEHNR, CDR2 FQNEAQ (reference sequence). Variable domain in full (rest from reference TRBV7-9 and TRBJ2-1): DTGVSQNPRHKITKRGQNVTFRCDPISEHNRLYWYRQTLGQGPEFLTYFQNEAQLEKSRLLSDRFSAERPKGSFSTLEIQRTEQGDSAMYLCASSNTGRRYEQFFGPGTRLTVL.

This clone was recorded once. This sequence joins TRBV6-5 and TRBJ1-5; D possibly corresponds to TRBD1 (5 bases). The CDR3 has 15 residues. Trimming shortened V by 0 bases and J by 4 bases, and 10 bases separated the two germline ends. The germline gives CDR1 MNHEY, CDR2 SVGAGI. The DNA for the CDR3 is TGTGCCAGCAGTTACTCAGGGGCGGAAAATCAGCCCCAGCATTTT. Translating it yields CASSYSGAENQPQHF.

The chain joins TRBV5-4 to TRBJ1-6; no reliable D call. The V end lost 0 bases, the J end lost 6 bases, and 7 bases lay between the germline ends. Germline V CDR1 and CDR2: SGHNT, YYREEE (reference sequence). This CDR3 region has 14 residues. The CDR3 spells CASSLGRPNSPLHF. CDR3 bases: TGTGCCAGCAGCTTGGGCAGGCCTAATTCACCCCTCCACTTT. Full variable domain (rest looked up from reference TRBV5-4 and TRBJ1-6): ETGVTQSPTHLIKTRGQQVTLRCSSQSGHNTVSWYQQALGQGPQFIFQYYREEENGRGNFPPRFSGLQFPNYSSELNVNALELDDSALYLCASSLGRPNSPLHFGNGTRLTVT.

The V and J genes are TRBV21-1 and TRBJ2-5; TRBD2, the D gene given by the table, was not confirmed from the DNA. TRBV21-1 is a pseudogene locus. This CDR3 region has 14 residues. The CDR3 loop reads CASSKASGEETQYF. As DNA, the CDR3 is TGTGCCAGCAGCAAAGCTAGCGGCGAAGAGACCCAGTACTTC.